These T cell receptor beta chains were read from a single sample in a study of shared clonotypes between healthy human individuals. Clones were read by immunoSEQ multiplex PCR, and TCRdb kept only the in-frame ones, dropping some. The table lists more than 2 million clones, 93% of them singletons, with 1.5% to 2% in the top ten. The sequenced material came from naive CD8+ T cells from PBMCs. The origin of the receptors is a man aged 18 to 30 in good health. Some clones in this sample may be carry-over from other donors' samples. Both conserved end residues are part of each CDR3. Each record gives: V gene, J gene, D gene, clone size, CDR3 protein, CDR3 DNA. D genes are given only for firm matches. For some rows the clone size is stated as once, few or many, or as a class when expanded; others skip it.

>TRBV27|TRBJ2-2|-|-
CASRMRGTGELFF
TGTGCCAGCAGAATGAGAGGAACCGGGGAGCTGTTTTTT
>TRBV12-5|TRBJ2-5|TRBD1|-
CASGLTLTGVLETQYF
TGTGCTAGTGGTTTGACACTGACAGGGGTGTTGGAGACCCAGTACTTC
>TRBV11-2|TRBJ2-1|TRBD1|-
CASNRGGSPYNEQFF
TGTGCCAGCAACCGAGGGGGCAGCCCCTACAATGAGCAGTTCTTC
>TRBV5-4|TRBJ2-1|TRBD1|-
CASSTGTGTPNEQFF
TGTGCCAGCAGCACCGGGACAGGGACACCCAATGAGCAGTTCTTC
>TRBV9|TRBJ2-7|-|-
CASSVAISGAYEQYF
TGTGCCAGCAGCGTAGCGATTAGCGGAGCCTACGAGCAGTACTTC
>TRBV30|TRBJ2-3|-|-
CAWSKDSTDTQYF
TGTGCCTGGAGTAAGGACAGCACAGATACGCAGTATTTT
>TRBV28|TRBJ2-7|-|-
CASSFVVGISYEQYF
TGTGCCAGCAGTTTCGTAGTCGGGATTAGCTACGAGCAGTACTTC
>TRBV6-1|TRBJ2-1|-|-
CASSTRGSYNEQFF
TGTGCCAGCAGCACCCGGGGCTCCTACAATGAGCAGTTCTTC
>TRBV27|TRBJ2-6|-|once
CASSSVILQGYNVLTF
TGTGCCAGCAGTTCCGTAATCCTCCAGGGGTACAACGTCCTGACTTTC
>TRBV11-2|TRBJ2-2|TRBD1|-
CASSTGTGNTGELFF
TGTGCCAGCAGTACCGGGACAGGGAACACCGGGGAGCTGTTTTTT
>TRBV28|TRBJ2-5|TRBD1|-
CASRDPGQGYRETQYF
TGTGCCAGCAGAGACCCGGGACAGGGGTACCGGGAGACCCAGTACTTC
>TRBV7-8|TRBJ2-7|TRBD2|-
CASSSDSREVPYEQYF
TGTGCCAGCAGCTCCGATTCGCGGGAGGTACCCTACGAGCAGTACTTC
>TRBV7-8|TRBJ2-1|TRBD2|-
CASILLADNEQFF
TGTGCCAGCATATTACTAGCGGACAATGAGCAGTTCTTC
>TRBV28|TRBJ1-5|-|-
CASSPVWSNQPQHF
TGTGCCAGCAGTCCTGTGTGGTCCAATCAGCCCCAGCATTTT
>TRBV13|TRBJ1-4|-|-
CASSSRGWEKLFF
TGTGCCAGCAGCTCCCGAGGTTGGGAAAAACTGTTTTTT
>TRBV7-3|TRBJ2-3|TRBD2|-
CASSLLAGYTDTQYF
TGTGCCAGCAGCTTACTAGCGGGATACACAGATACGCAGTATTTT
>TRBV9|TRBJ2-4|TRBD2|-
CASSGGLAGVKDIQYF
TGTGCCAGCAGCGGGGGACTAGCGGGAGTCAAGGACATTCAGTACTTC
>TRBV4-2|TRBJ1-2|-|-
CASSPGRGNYGYTF
TGTGCCAGCAGCCCCGGCCGGGGGAACTATGGCTACACCTTC
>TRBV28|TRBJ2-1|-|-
CASSFHSPAYNEQFF
TGTGCCAGCAGTTTCCACAGCCCTGCCTACAATGAGCAGTTCTTC
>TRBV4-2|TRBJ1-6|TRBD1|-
CASSQPRQGASSPLHF
TGTGCCAGCAGCCAACCGAGACAGGGGGCGAGTTCACCCCTCCACTTT
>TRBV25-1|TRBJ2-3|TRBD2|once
CASSESWASGRTDTQYF
TGTGCCAGCAGTGAATCATGGGCTAGCGGGAGGACAGATACGCAGTATTTT
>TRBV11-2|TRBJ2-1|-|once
CASSLGVSFPVDEQFF
TGTGCCAGCAGCTTAGGTGTCAGTTTCCCGGTGGATGAGCAGTTCTTC
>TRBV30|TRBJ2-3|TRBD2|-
CAWRGGLGPDTQYF
TGTGCCTGGAGGGGGGGACTAGGCCCAGATACGCAGTATTTT